The entry that follows covers one T cell receptor beta chain sequence. This record comes from a study of blood T cells in healthy people across ages. The germline CDR1 and CDR2 sequences are KGHSH and LQKENI. The CDR3 runs to 13 residues. Trimming cost V 5 bases and J 6 bases, with 13 bases left between them. Sample-barcoded 5' priming and a J-beta primer mix drove a second PCR of about 7 to 12 cycles. In TCRdb, the 5' RACE reads were re-called with MiXCR into one record per CDR3 protein. The sample carries 800,000 to 1,000,000 distinct CDR3 sequences, 48% recorded once. The sequenced sample was blood. The chain recombines TRBV18 with TRBJ1-2, with a weak D call TRBD1 (5 bases). The TCR was taken from a man younger than 40 in good health. The CDR3 DNA is TGTGCCAGCTCATTCCAACAGGAACATGGCTACACCTTC. It specifies CASSFQQEHGYTF.